These 2 T cell receptor beta chains came from one sample sequenced in a study of blood T cell repertoires in COVID-19. Repertoires were generated with immunoSEQ multiplex PCR, while TCRdb's copy carries only in-frame clones and drops some. This table holds over 200,000 clones, about 90% found once. The sample taken for sequencing was peripheral blood. These receptors were taken from a man aged 40-49 years with active or convalescent COVID-19.

This rearrangement joins TRBV4-1 to TRBJ2-7; 7 bases agree with TRBD1. This CDR3 has 17 amino acids. J lost 3 bases, V lost 2 bases, and 13 bases had no gene match. The germline V gene encodes CDR1 MGHRA and CDR2 YSYEKL. CDR3 residues: CASSQSTTGAGLYEQYF. CDR3 in DNA: TGCGCCAGCAGCCAATCAACCACAGGGGCGGGCCTCTACGAGCAGTACTTC.

The J gene is TRBJ2-7, the V gene TRBV5-1; TRBD2 might be the D (6 bases). CDR1 and CDR2 from the germline V gene are SGHRS and YFSETQ. V gave up 1 base and J gave up 3 bases, with 11 bases separating them. This CDR3 region has 14 residues. This CDR3 is CASSLYSGVYEQYF. The CDR3 region has the DNA TGCGCCAGCAGCTTGTATTCGGGGGTCTACGAGCAGTACTTC.